Each of the 11 T cell receptor beta chains below was sequenced from the same sample in a study of blood T cells in healthy people across ages. The second PCR ran about 6 to 12 cycles with a sample-barcoded 5' primer and J-beta primers. TCRdb passed the 5' RACE reads through MiXCR, listing each CDR3 protein once. The repertoire has roughly 1.9 million distinct CDR3 sequences, roughly 43% of them found once; the top ten carry roughly 24%. Sequencing used blood. The receptor set was obtained from a human donor in good health.

The rearrangement joins TRBV4-1 to TRBJ1-1; D is uncertain. Per the germline V gene, CDR1 is MGHRA and CDR2 is YSYEKL. The CDR3 spans 13 residues. Trimming took 2 bases from V and 10 from J, leaving 14 bases between them. The CDR3 sequence: CASSQTSGGGAFF. CDR3 DNA: TGCGCCAGCAGCCAAACCAGTGGCGGCGGAGCTTTCTTT.

This clonotype was recorded many times. The chain carries TRBV7-9 and TRBJ2-1; 7 bases fit TRBD1. Trimming at V came to 6 bases and at J to 4 bases, leaving 9 bases not matched to a gene. Germline V gives CDR1 SEHNR, CDR2 FQNEAQ (reference sequence). CDR3 length: 15 amino acids. CDR3 residues: CASSPRQGIYNEQFF. The CDR3 region has the DNA TGTGCCAGCAGTCCGCGACAGGGAATATACAATGAGCAGTTCTTC.

This chain uses TRBV6-2 or TRBV6-3 with TRBJ2-7; a possible D gene is TRBD1 (6 bases). V was pared by 5 bases and J by 2 bases, with 10 bases between. The length of the CDR3 is 13 residues. Looked up from germline, CDR1 is MNHEY and CDR2 is SVGEGT. DNA for the CDR3: TGTGCCAGCAGTCACAGGGTCCCCTACGAGCAGTACTTC. Protein sequence: CASSHRVPYEQYF.

This clonotype was counted only a few times. CDR3 coding DNA: TGTGCCAGCAGCCAAGAAGGGAGTAATTTCGAGCAGTACTTC. It specifies CASSQEGSNFEQYF. The genes are TRBV14 and TRBJ2-7; tentative D call: TRBD2 (5 bases). The germline CDR1 and CDR2 sequences are SGHDN and FVKESK. This CDR3 has 14 residues. V gave up 0 bases and J gave up 6 bases, with 12 bases separating them.

This clonotype showed up just once. The junction differs from germline at one of its ends, possibly a read error. The V call is TRBV6-1, the J call TRBJ1-5; maybe TRBD1 (5 bases). CDR1 is MNHNS, CDR2 SASEGT, per germline. The CDR3 is 14 amino acids. CDR3 in DNA: TGTGCCGGCAGGGAAAGTGGACCAAATCAGCCCCAGCATTTT. Translated: CAGRESGPNQPQHF.

This clonotype was observed a handful of times. The gene calls are TRBV7-2 and TRBJ2-4; 11 nucleotides align to TRBD1. V lost 6 bases, J lost 13 bases, and 11 bases stayed unmatched. The CDR3 has 14 amino acids. Germline V gene data show CDR1 as SGHTA and CDR2 as FQGNSA. The CDR3, as DNA: TGTGCCAGCAGTCCTGTTGGACAGGGGGCGAAGCAGTACTTC. Encoded protein: CASSPVGQGAKQYF.

This chain links TRBV6-6 with TRBJ2-5; D gene uncertain. This CDR3 contains 13 residues. The V gene lost 5 bases and the J gene lost 11 bases, with 18 bases spanning the gap. Looked up from germline, CDR1 is MNHNY and CDR2 is SVGAGI (reference sequence). This CDR3 reads CASSHYDKREQYF. CDR3 coding DNA: TGTGCCAGCAGTCACTACGACAAGCGAGAGCAGTACTTC.

At least ten counts were recorded for this clonotype. The chain employs TRBV30 and TRBJ2-7; weak D call: TRBD1 (5 bases). V was clipped by 2 bases and J by 3 bases, with 23 bases between them. Germline CDR1 is GTSNPN and CDR2 is SVGIG (reference sequence). The CDR3 has 17 residues. The CDR3 bases are TGTGCCTGGAGTCGCGTTCCGACAGTTACTGTAAGCTACGAGCAGTACTTC. It translates to CAWSRVPTVTVSYEQYF. The variable domain in full, completed from reference TRBV30 and TRBJ2-7, reads SQTIHQWPATLVQPVGSPLSLECTVEGTSNPNLYWYRQAAGRGLQLLFYSVGIGQISSEVPQNLSASRPQDRQFILSSKKLLLSDSGFYLCAWSRVPTVTVSYEQYFGPGTRLTVT.

With regard to this clonotype: Since a much larger clone is just one base distant, this may be a read error. V and J are TRBV6-2 or TRBV6-3 and TRBJ1-5; 7 nucleotides line up with TRBD1. Unmatched junction bases numbered 5, after V lost 6 bases and J lost 6 bases. This CDR3 comprises 13 residues. Germline assignment: CDR1 MNHEY and CDR2 SVGEGT. The chain's CDR3 is CASRDRNAQPQHF. The CDR3 DNA follows: TGTGCCAGCAGGGACAGGAATGCTCAGCCCCAGCATTTT.

The rearrangement joins TRBV12-3 or TRBV12-4 to TRBJ2-1; D ambiguous. V lost 10 bases and J lost 3, with 7 bases in between. CDR3 length: 11 amino acids. The CDR3 DNA reads as TGTGCCACCGTTGACTACAATGAGCAGTTCTTC. Its translation: CATVDYNEQFF.

This clonotype was seen a handful of times. V and J are TRBV20-1 and TRBJ1-2, with 8 bases lining up with TRBD1. With V trimmed by 6 bases and J by 8 bases, 11 bases remained unmatched. From germline, CDR1 is DFQATT and CDR2 SNEGSKA (reference sequence). The CDR3 covers 13 residues. Here the CDR3 reads CSAQYQGARGYTF. The CDR3, as DNA: TGCAGTGCCCAGTATCAGGGGGCGCGAGGCTACACCTTC.